The rows below give T cell receptor beta chains drawn from one sample of a study of cytomegalovirus exposure and HLA in healthy donors. The data were produced by immunoSEQ multiplex PCR, yet TCRdb's version contains in-frame clones alone and is incomplete. The sample carries some 110,000 clones, roughly 83% recorded once. The sequencing sample was made of PBMCs. The source of these receptors is a man aged 25 to 45 in good health and CMV-seropositive. CDR3s include the opening cysteine and the closing phenylalanine or tryptophan. D genes are given only for firm matches. The size field is filled for only some rows; it gives once, few, many or a size class.

J gene,D gene,clone size,V gene,CDR3 DNA,CDR3 protein
TRBJ1-5,.,.,TRBV5-5,TGTGCCAGCAGCCGCGGACAGCCGAGCAATCAGCCCCAGCATTTT,CASSRGQPSNQPQHF
TRBJ2-1,TRBD2,.,TRBV18,TGTGCCAGCTCACCAGGGACTAGCGGGGGATACAATGAGCAGTTCTTC,CASSPGTSGGYNEQFF
TRBJ2-3,.,few,TRBV7-6,TGTGCCAGCAGTTGGATAGGAGCGTCTAGCACAGATACGCAGTATTTT,CASSWIGASSTDTQYF
TRBJ1-5,TRBD1,.,TRBV15,TGTGCCACCAGCAGACCCCGGGACAGGGGTTGGGGCAATCAGCCCCAGCATTTT,CATSRPRDRGWGNQPQHF
TRBJ2-1,TRBD2,.,TRBV2,TGTGCCAGCAGTGATCCAGCGGGAGGGTACAATGAGCAGTTCTTC,CASSDPAGGYNEQFF
TRBJ2-5,.,.,TRBV5-4,TGTGCCAGCAGCACGGACTGGGGGACCCAGTACTTC,CASSTDWGTQYF
TRBJ2-4,TRBD2,.,TRBV4-2,TGTGCCAGCAGCCACACACTAGCGGGCAAAAACATTCAGTACTTC,CASSHTLAGKNIQYF
TRBJ2-4,TRBD1,.,TRBV6-5,TGTGCCAGCAGGAAACAGGGGGCGTCGAACATTCAGTACTTC,CASRKQGASNIQYF
TRBJ1-1,.,.,TRBV7-6,TGTGCCAGCAGCCGCCAGGGAGGCACTGAAGCTTTCTTT,CASSRQGGTEAFF
TRBJ1-2,.,few,TRBV4-3,TGCGCCAGCAGCCAAGATAGAGAGGACACCCCAGCTAACTATGGCTACACCTTC,CASSQDREDTPANYGYTF
TRBJ2-1,TRBD1,once,TRBV18,TGTGCCAGCTCACCTGGGACAGGACTCAGGGATGAGCAGTTCTTC,CASSPGTGLRDEQFF
TRBJ1-2,TRBD1,.,TRBV2,TGTGCCAGCCTAGGACAGGCGAGTAACTATGGCTACACCTTC,CASLGQASNYGYTF
TRBJ2-1,.,.,TRBV19,TGTGCCAGTAGTATAGGAGGGCGACACTACAATGAGCAGTTCTTC,CASSIGGRHYNEQFF
TRBJ2-1,.,.,TRBV5-1,TGCGCCAGCAGTTTCTCGGGTAGCTACTCCTACAATGAGCAGTTCTTC,CASSFSGSYSYNEQFF
TRBJ2-7,.,few,TRBV7-2,TGTGCCAGCCCCCGTTCTGAGAACGAGCAGTACTTC,CASPRSENEQYF
TRBJ2-5,TRBD2,.,TRBV19,TGTGCCAGCGCAGCGGGATGGGATACCCAGTACTTC,CASAAGWDTQYF
TRBJ1-2,.,few,TRBV7-9,TGTGCCAGCAGCCCTGCCGGGAGGGCCCGTGACTATGGCTACACCTTC,CASSPAGRARDYGYTF
TRBJ1-1,.,.,TRBV5-5,TGTGCCAGCAGCTTTGTAGGGAGGTGGGACACTGAAGCTTTCTTT,CASSFVGRWDTEAFF
TRBJ2-1,.,many,TRBV10-3,TGTGCCATCAGTGAATCAGTTTTCGAGCAGTTCTTC,CAISESVFEQFF
TRBJ2-1,TRBD2,once,TRBV7-3,TGTGCCAGCAGCTTGGGACTAGCGGGGCCCAATGAGCAGTTCTTC,CASSLGLAGPNEQFF
TRBJ1-5,.,.,TRBV21-1,TGTGCCAGCAGCCTAGGTTTTGAGCGGACAGTCAATCAGCCCCAGCATTTT,CASSLGFERTVNQPQHF
TRBJ1-5,.,.,TRBV15,TGTGCCACCAGCAGCCCCTTCAGGGGAACCAAACTTAATCAGCCCCAGCATTTT,CATSSPFRGTKLNQPQHF
TRBJ2-7,.,.,TRBV7-2,TGTGCCAGCAGCTCCAGCTCCTACGAGCAGTACTTC,CASSSSSYEQYF
TRBJ1-2,.,.,TRBV14,TGTGCCAGCAGCCCGGACAGAAATTATGGCTACACCTTC,CASSPDRNYGYTF
TRBJ1-5,.,few,TRBV7-6,TGTGCCAGCAGCTTAGGGGCAGGGAATAGCAATCAGCCCCAGCATTTT,CASSLGAGNSNQPQHF
TRBJ2-3,TRBD2,.,TRBV6-1,TGTGCCAGCAGTGGGCTAGCGGGGTCCACAGATACGCAGTATTTT,CASSGLAGSTDTQYF
TRBJ2-2,.,.,TRBV5-1,TGCGCCAGCAGCCAGGAGGGGCGCTCCGGGGAGCTGTTTTTT,CASSQEGRSGELFF
TRBJ1-6,TRBD1,.,TRBV7-2,TGTGTCAGCAGCTTAGACCTGACAGGGTCGGGTTCACCCCTCCACTTT,CVSSLDLTGSGSPLHF
TRBJ2-1,TRBD2,.,TRBV4-3,TGCGCCAGCAGCCATGGGCTAGCGGGCAACAATGAGCAGTTCTTC,CASSHGLAGNNEQFF
TRBJ2-2,TRBD2,.,TRBV6-1,TGTGCCAGCAGTGTGGAGCGGGGGGGGACCGGGGAGCTGTTTTTT,CASSVERGGTGELFF
TRBJ2-6,.,few,TRBV13,TGTGCCAGCAGCGACTCCGGGACTCGAGTCTCTGGGGCCAACGGCCTGACTTTC,CASSDSGTRVSGANGLTF
TRBJ2-7,.,few,TRBV9,TGTGCCAGCAGCGCGGAGCTGGTGCCCTACGAGCAGTACTTC,CASSAELVPYEQYF
TRBJ1-2,TRBD1,.,TRBV19,TGTGCCAGTAGTATATTACCGGGACAGGGGAGAGATGGCTACACCTTC,CASSILPGQGRDGYTF
TRBJ1-2,.,.,TRBV7-6,TGTGCCGTTCTGGACAGATCTAACTATGGCTACACCTTC,CAVLDRSNYGYTF
TRBJ2-2,TRBD2,.,TRBV7-9,TGTTCCAGCAGAAAGGTGGTATTGTCTAGCGGTAAGAACACCGGGGAGCTGTTTTTT,CSSRKVVLSSGKNTGELFF
TRBJ2-5,TRBD2,.,TRBV30,TGTGCCTGGAGTTTTAGCGGGGGAACCCGAGAGACCCAGTACTTC,CAWSFSGGTRETQYF